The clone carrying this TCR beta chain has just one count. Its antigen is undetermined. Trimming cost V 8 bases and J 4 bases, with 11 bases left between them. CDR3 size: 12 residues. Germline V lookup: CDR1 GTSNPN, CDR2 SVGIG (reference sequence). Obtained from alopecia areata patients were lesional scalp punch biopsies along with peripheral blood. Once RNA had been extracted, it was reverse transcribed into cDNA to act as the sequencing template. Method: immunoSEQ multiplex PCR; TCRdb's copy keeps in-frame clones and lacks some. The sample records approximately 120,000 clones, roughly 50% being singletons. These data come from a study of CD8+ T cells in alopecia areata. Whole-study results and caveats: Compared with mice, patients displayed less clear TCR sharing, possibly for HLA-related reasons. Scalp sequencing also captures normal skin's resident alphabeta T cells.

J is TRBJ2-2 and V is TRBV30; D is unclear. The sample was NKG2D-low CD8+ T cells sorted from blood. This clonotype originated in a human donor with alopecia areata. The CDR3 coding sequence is TGTGCCGGTCTGTTGAGCACCGGGGAGCTGTTTTTT. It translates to CAGLLSTGELFF.